This TCR beta chain stems from a study of T cells in Graves' hyperthyroidism and ophthalmopathy. From RNA transcripts, TCR beta CDR3 regions were amplified. Primed by the HTBI set, a first-round RT-PCR was run on the TCR CDR3. TCRdb reprocessed the multiplex PCR reads with MiXCR, giving one entry per CDR3 protein. This sample has around 620,000 distinct CDR3 sequences, with 12% to 15% found just once. General observations from the study: Before onset, ophthalmopathy was predicted by the model a median approximately 6.5 months earlier.

Exclusion of a patient resulted from uncontrolled infection, other autoimmune disease, pregnancy or lactation. 9 to 10 ml fresh peripheral blood yielded the PBMCs. This clonotype was detected a few times. Its antigen is undetermined. The CDR3 covers 16 residues. The V gene end was trimmed by 6 bases and the J gene end by 1 base; junction bases not matched to a gene: 7. Material: blood. V and J are TRBV12-3 or TRBV12-4 and TRBJ2-2; TRBD2 aligns across 8 bases. The receptor was derived from a woman between 18 and 29 years old with Graves' ophthalmopathy. In nucleotides, the CDR3 is TGTGCCAGCAGCCACTCGGGACTAGAGAACACCGGGGAGCTGTTTTTT. Protein sequence: CASSHSGLENTGELFF.